The entry below describes one TCR beta chain. The target of this receptor is not known. It has no much larger one-base neighbor in the sample; base qualities were not kept. The CDR3 starts with the cysteine, ends with the phenylalanine, and has 16 residues. CDR3 DNA only is kept here, 48 bases in frame from base 1. Ends trimmed: V by 1 base, J by 4 bases; bases unmatched to a gene: 4. CDR1 and CDR2 were assigned from the germline V gene as SGHAT and FQNNGV. This entry belongs to a study of blood T cell repertoires in COVID-19 (TCRdb year 2020). Broadly, across the study: Collaborator samples came from the United States, Italy and Spain and covered acute and convalescent phases of COVID-19. The prospective study material was composed of cDNA or gDNA derived from T cells, B-cell-depleted T cells, or PBMCs. Subjects who had been exposed to COVID-19, were actively infected with it, or had recovered from it provided the deeply sampled blood TCRbeta repertoires that made up the dataset. A freely available public database, intended as a resource for researchers studying the immune response to SARS-CoV-2, is where the repertoires were released. The samples were drawn from two sources: the first 160 participants of the ongoing ImmuneRACE study, and approximately 1,300 subjects contributed by 6 global collaborators. The sample metadata nearly always contained a de-identified subject ID, COVID-19 status, age in years and sex. Where HLA class I and class II types were available, the types were taken from metadata supplied by the sample provider, not from assay-based typing. The paper's findings and limits, for the study overall: The amount of clinical and demographic metadata varied by source and participant and was provided uncurated.

The collaborating institutions used their own protocols to collect whole blood in K2EDTA tubes. For TCRbeta analysis, collaborator samples were shipped as frozen whole blood, as isolated PBMCs, or as DNA extracted from either sample type. The immunoSEQ Assay, a bias-controlled multiplex PCR, was used to amplify TCRbeta CDR3 regions from genomic DNA. As for the authors' bioinformatics: Within the assay, amplification of reference gene primers was used to estimate how many nucleated cells each sample contained. Sequence reads were collapsed and filtered to measure the absolute abundance of every unique TCRbeta CDR3 rearrangement. Productive Simpson clonality was computed per sample as the square root of Simpson's diversity index over productive rearrangements. Entries here come from immuneACCESS through TCRdb and include only in-frame sequences with V and J called. Some clones fail to appear in such tables; in the studies checked, an unresolved V gene covers under half of the shortfall, and the cause of the remainder is unknown. That table furnishes V, J and clone size, whereas the DNA furnished D and trimming. The sample table lists about 200,000 clones, approximately 90% of them with a count of one. Together, the top ten hold 20% to 25% of the sample.

This chain is built from TRBV11-2 and TRBJ1-6; 7 middle bases align to TRBD1. Sequenced input: peripheral blood. This TCR was sampled from a man in his fifties or sixties with active or convalescent COVID-19. The CDR3 in this case is CASSLGRGKYNSPLHF. The DNA reads TGTGCCAGCAGCTTAGGCAGGGGGAAATATAATTCACCCCTCCACTTT.